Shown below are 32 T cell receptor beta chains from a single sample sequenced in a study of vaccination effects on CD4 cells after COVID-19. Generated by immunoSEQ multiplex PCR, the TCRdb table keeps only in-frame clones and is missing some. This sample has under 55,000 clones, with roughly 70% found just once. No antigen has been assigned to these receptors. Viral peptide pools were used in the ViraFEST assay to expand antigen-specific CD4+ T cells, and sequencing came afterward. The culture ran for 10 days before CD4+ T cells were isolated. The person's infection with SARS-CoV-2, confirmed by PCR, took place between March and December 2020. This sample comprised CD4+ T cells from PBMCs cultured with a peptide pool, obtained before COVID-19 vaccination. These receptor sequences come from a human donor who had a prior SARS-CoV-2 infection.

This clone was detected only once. The CDR3 nucleotides read TGTGCCAGCAGCTTGGTTTACGAGCAGTACTTC. It encodes CASSLVYEQYF. V is TRBV5-8 and J is TRBJ2-7; D call uncertain. V shed 0 bases and J shed 4 bases, with 2 bases lying between them. The CDR3 runs 11 residues. The V gene's germline CDR1 is SGHTS and CDR2 YDEGEE.

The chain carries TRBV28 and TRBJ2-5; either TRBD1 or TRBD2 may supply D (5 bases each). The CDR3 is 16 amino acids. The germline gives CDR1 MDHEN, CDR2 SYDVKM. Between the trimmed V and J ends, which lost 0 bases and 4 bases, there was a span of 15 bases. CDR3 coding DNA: TGTGCCAGCAGTTTATGGCCCCGGCGAGGGACAGAGACCCAGTACTTC. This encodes CASSLWPRRGTETQYF.

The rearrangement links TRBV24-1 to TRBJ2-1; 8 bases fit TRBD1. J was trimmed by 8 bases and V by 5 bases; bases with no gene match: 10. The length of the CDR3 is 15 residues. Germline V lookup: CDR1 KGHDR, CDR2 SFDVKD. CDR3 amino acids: CATSGGDRGADEQFF. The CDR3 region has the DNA TGTGCCACCAGTGGGGGAGACAGGGGAGCGGATGAGCAGTTCTTC.

CDR3 sequence (DNA): TGCGCCAGCAGCTTGGGAGGGTTAGCTAACTATGGCTACACCTTC. Translation gives CASSLGGLANYGYTF. The V call is TRBV5-1, the J call TRBJ1-2, with D unresolved. CDR1 is SGHRS and CDR2 is YFSETQ in the germline V gene. Between the trimmed V and J ends, which lost 0 bases and 0 bases, there was a span of 9 bases. The CDR3 totals 15 residues.

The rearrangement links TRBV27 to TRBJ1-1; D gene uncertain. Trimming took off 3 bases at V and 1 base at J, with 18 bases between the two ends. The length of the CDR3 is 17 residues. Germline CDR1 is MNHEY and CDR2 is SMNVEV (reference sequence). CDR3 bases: TGTGCCAGCAGTTTCTCTATCGATGGAGGACGGAACACTGAAGCTTTCTTT. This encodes CASSFSIDGGRNTEAFF.

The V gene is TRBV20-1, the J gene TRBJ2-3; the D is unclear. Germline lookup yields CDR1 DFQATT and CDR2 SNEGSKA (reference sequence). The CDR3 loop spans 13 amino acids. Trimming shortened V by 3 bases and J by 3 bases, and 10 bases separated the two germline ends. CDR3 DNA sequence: TGCAGTGCTAGTCAGCGCACTACAGATACGCAGTATTTT. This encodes CSASQRTTDTQYF.

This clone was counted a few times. CDR3 sequence: CASSRDGRGQFGSYNEQFF. CDR3 DNA: TGTGCCAGCAGCAGGGACGGGAGAGGTCAATTTGGGTCCTACAATGAGCAGTTCTTC. The rearrangement joins TRBV9 to TRBJ2-1, with D possibly being TRBD2 (6 bases). Deletions cut 4 bases from V and 1 base from J, with 24 bases between. This CDR3 is 19 amino acids long. Germline CDR1 SGDLS, CDR2 YYNGEE.

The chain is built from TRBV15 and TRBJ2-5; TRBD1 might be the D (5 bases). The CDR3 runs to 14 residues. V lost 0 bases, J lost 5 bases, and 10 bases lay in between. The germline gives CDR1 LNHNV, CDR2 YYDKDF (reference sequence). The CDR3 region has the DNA TGTGCCACCAGCAGAGACAGGGTCGGGGAGACCCAGTACTTC. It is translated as CATSRDRVGETQYF.

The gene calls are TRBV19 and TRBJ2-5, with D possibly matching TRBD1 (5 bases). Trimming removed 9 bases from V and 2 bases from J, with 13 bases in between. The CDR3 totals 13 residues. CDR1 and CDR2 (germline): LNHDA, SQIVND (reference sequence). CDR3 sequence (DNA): TGTGCCAGCACCGTTCCAGGGCAAGAGACCCAGTACTTC. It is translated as CASTVPGQETQYF.

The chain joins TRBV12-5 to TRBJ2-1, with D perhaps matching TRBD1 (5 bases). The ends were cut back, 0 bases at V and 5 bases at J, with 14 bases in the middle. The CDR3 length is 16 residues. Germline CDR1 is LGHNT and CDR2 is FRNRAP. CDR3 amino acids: CASGLVLGQGHNEQFF. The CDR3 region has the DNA TGTGCTAGTGGTTTGGTACTCGGGCAGGGCCACAATGAGCAGTTCTTC.

The CDR3 DNA follows: TGCAGTGCCGGGGGGGCTGAGGGCTACACCTTC. Translating it yields CSAGGAEGYTF. The rearrangement uses TRBV20-1 and TRBJ1-2; a possible D gene is TRBD1 (6 bases). The ends were cut back, 6 bases at V and 8 bases at J, with 13 bases in the middle. The CDR3 is 11 residues long. Germline values: CDR1 DFQATT, CDR2 SNEGSKA (reference sequence).

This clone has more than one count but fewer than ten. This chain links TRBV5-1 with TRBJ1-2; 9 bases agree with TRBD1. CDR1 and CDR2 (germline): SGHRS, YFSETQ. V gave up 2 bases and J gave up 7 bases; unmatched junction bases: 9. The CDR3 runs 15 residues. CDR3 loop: CASSLGLTGGRGYTF. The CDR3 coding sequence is TGCGCCAGCAGCTTAGGATTAACAGGGGGCCGTGGCTACACCTTC. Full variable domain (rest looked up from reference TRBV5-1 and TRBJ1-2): KAGVTQTPRYLIKTRGQQVTLSCSPISGHRSVSWYQQTPGQGLQFLFEYFSETQRNKGNFPGRFSGRQFSNSRSEMNVSTLELGDSALYLCASSLGLTGGRGYTFGSGTRLTVV.

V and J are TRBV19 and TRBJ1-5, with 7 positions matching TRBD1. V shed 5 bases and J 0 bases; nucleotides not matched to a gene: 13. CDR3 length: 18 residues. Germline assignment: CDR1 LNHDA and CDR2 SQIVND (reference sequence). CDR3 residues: CASSLLRWSGGSNQPQHF. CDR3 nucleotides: TGTGCCAGTAGTCTGCTGCGTTGGTCAGGGGGTAGCAATCAGCCCCAGCATTTT.

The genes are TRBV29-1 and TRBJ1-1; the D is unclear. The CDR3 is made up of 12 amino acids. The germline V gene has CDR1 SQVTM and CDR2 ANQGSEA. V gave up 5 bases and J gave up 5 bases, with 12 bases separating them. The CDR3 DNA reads TGCAGCGTTCGGCAGGTAGGGACTGAAGCTTTCTTT. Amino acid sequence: CSVRQVGTEAFF.

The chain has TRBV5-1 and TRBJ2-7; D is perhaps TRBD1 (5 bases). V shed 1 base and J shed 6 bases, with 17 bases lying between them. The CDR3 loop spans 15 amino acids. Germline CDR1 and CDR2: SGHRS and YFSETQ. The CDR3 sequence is CASSLRGTPRGEQYF. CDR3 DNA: TGCGCCAGCAGCTTGAGGGGAACCCCCCGAGGCGAGCAGTACTTC.

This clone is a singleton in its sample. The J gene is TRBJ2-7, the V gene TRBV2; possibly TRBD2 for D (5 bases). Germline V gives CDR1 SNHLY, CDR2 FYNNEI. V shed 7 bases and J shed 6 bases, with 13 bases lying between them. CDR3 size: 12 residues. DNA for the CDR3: TGTGCCAGCACCCAGGACCGGGGCGAGCAGTACTTC. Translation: CASTQDRGEQYF. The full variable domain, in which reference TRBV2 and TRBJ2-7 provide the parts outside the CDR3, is EPEVTQTPSHQVTQMGQEVILRCVPISNHLYFYWYRQILGQKVEFLVSFYNNEISEKSEIFDDQFSVERPDGSNFTLKIRSTKLEDSAMYFCASTQDRGEQYFGPGTRLTVT.

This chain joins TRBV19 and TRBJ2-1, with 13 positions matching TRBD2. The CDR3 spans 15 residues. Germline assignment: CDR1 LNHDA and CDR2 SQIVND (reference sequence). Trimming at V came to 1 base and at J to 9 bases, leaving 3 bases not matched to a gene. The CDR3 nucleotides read TGTGCCAGTAGTATAGGGACTAGCGGGAGTAGTGAGCAGTTCTTC. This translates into CASSIGTSGSSEQFF.

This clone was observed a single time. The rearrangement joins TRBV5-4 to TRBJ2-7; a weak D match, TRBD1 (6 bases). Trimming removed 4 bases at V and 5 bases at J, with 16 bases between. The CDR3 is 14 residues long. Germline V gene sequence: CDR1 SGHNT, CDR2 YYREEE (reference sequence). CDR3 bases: TGTGCCAGCAGCGGGGGCCCCCAACGCGACGAGCAGTACTTC. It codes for CASSGGPQRDEQYF.

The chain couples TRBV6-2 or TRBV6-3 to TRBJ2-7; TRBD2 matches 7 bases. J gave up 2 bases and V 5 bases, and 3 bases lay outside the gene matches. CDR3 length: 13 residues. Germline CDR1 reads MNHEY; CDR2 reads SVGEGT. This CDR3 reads CASSASGTYEQYF. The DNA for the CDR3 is TGTGCCAGCAGTGCTAGCGGAACCTACGAGCAGTACTTC.

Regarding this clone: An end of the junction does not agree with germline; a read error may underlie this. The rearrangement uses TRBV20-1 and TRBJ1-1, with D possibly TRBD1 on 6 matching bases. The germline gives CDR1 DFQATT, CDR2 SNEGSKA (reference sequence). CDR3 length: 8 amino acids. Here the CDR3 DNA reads TGCAGTGCGGAGGGACACCACTTT. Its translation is CSAEGHHF.

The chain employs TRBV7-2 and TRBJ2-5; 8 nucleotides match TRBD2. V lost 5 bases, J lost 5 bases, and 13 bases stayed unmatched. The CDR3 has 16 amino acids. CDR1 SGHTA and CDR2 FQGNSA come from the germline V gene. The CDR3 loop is CASSGGPAGARETQYF. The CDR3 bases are TGTGCCAGCAGCGGAGGCCCAGCGGGGGCAAGGGAGACCCAGTACTTC. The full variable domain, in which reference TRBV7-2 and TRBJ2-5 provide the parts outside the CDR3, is GAGVSQSPSNKVTEKGKDVELRCDPISGHTALYWYRQSLGQGLEFLIYFQGNSAPDKSGLPSDRFSAERTGGSVSTLTIQRTQQEDSAVYLCASSGGPAGARETQYFGPGTRLLVL.

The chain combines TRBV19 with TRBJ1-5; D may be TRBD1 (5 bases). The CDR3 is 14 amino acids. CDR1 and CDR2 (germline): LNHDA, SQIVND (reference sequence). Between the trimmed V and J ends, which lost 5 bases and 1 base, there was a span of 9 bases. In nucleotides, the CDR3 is TGTGCCAGTAGTGACAGAGCCAGCAATCAGCCCCAGCATTTT. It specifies CASSDRASNQPQHF.

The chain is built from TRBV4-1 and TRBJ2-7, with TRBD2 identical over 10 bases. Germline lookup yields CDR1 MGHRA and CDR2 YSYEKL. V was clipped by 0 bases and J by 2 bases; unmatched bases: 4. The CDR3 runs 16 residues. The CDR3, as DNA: TGCGCCAGCAGCCAAGAGAAGCGGGAGGGAGCCTACGAGCAGTACTTC. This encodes CASSQEKREGAYEQYF.

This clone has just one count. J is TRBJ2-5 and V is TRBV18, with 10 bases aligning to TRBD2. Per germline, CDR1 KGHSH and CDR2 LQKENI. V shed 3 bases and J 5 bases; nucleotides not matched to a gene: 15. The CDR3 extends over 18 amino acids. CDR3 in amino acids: CASSPTFFQRGGRETQYF. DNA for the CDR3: TGTGCCAGCTCACCGACTTTCTTTCAGCGGGGGGGCCGGGAGACCCAGTACTTC.

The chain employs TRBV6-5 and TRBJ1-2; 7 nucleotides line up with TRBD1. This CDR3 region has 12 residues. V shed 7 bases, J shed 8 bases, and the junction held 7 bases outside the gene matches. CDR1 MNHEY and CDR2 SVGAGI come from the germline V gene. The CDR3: CASTETGRGYTF. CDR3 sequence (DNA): TGTGCCAGCACCGAGACAGGGAGAGGCTACACCTTC.

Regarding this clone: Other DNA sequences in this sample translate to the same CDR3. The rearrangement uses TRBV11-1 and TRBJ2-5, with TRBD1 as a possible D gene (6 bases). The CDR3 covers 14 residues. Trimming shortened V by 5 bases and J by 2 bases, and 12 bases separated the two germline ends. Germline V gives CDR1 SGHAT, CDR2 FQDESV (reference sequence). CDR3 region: CASSLGQRQETQYF. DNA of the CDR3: TGTGCCAGCAGCCTCGGACAGAGACAAGAGACCCAGTACTTC.

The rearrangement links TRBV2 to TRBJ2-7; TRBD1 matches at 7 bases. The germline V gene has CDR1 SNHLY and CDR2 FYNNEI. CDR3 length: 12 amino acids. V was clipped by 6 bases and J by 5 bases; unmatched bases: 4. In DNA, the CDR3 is TGTGCCAGCAGACAGGGGAGCCACGAGCAGTACTTC. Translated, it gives CASRQGSHEQYF.

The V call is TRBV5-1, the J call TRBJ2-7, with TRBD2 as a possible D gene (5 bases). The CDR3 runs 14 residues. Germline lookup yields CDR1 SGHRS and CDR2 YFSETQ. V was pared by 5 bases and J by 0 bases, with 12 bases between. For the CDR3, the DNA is TGCGCCAGCAGGGAGGTCATAAGCTCCTACGAGCAGTACTTC. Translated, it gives CASREVISSYEQYF.

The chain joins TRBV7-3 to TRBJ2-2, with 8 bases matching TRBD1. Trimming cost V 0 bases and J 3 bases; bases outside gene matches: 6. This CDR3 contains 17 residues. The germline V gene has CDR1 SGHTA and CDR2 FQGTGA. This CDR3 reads CASSLTRDRSDTGELFF. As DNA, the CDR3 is TGTGCCAGCAGCTTAACGAGGGACAGGTCGGACACCGGGGAGCTGTTTTTT.

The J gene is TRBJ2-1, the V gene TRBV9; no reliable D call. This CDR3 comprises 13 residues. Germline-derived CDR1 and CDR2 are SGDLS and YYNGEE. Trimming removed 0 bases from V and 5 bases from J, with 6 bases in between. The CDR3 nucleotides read TGTGCCAGCAGCGTAGACTACGACAATGAGCAGTTCTTC. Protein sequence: CASSVDYDNEQFF.

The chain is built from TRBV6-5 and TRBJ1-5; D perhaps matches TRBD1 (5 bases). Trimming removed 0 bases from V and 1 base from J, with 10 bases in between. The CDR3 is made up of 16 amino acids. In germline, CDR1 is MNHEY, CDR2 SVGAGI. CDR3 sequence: CASSYSRVRSNQPQHF. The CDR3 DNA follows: TGTGCCAGCAGTTACTCCAGGGTTCGGAGCAATCAGCCCCAGCATTTT.

The CDR3 DNA follows: TGTGCCAGTAGTATGAGTAGGGTCTCCATGGGGGAGCAGTACTTC. Its translation is CASSMSRVSMGEQYF. The chain joins TRBV19 to TRBJ2-7; no clear D gene. The CDR3 is 15 amino acids. V was pared by 3 bases and J by 7 bases, with 19 bases between. Germline-derived CDR1 and CDR2 are LNHDA and SQIVND (reference sequence).